Presented here are 28 T cell receptor beta chains from one specimen sequenced in a study of blood T cell repertoires in COVID-19. Only in-frame clones appear in the TCRdb table, and some are missing; sequencing was by immunoSEQ multiplex PCR. The sample lists about 120,000 clones, approximately 80% seen once, with around 4.5% in the top ten. The sequenced sample was peripheral blood. The receptors shown here come from a woman in her 70s with acute or convalescent COVID-19.

This sequence joins TRBV7-9 and TRBJ1-1; 7 nucleotides agree with TRBD1. The germline gives CDR1 SEHNR, CDR2 FQNEAQ (reference sequence). This CDR3 has 14 amino acids. V lost 5 bases, J lost 5 bases, and 8 bases stayed unmatched. CDR3 protein: CASSDQGVRTEAFF. In DNA form, the CDR3 reads TGTGCCAGCAGCGACCAGGGGGTAAGGACTGAAGCTTTCTTT.

V usage is TRBV2 and J usage is TRBJ1-2, with D possibly being TRBD1 (6 bases). V was cut by 5 bases and J by 2 bases, with 9 bases left in between. This CDR3 comprises 13 residues. Germline V lookup: CDR1 SNHLY, CDR2 FYNNEI. CDR3 bases: TGTGCCAGCAGTACACAGGGAAACTATGGCTACACCTTC. This translates into CASSTQGNYGYTF.

This clone was seen a single time. The chain has TRBV18 and TRBJ2-5, with D possibly matching TRBD1 (6 bases). V lost 2 bases, J lost 4 bases, and 11 bases lay in between. From germline, CDR1 is KGHSH and CDR2 LQKENI. This CDR3 spans 14 amino acids. The CDR3 nucleotides read TGTGCCAGCTCACCAGGGGTAGGGGGAGAGACCCAGTACTTC. Translation gives CASSPGVGGETQYF.

This chain uses TRBV11-3 with TRBJ2-3, with D perhaps TRBD1 (6 bases). The CDR3 has 17 residues. With 5 bases removed from V and 1 base from J, the gap between germline ends came to 19 bases. The V gene's germline CDR1 is SGHNT and CDR2 YENEEA. The CDR3 coding sequence is TGTGCCAGCAGCCCGGGGAACAGGGTAGATGGCACAGATACGCAGTATTTT. Its protein product is CASSPGNRVDGTDTQYF.

The gene calls are TRBV29-1 and TRBJ2-5, with a weak D call TRBD2 (7 bases). Germline CDR1 is SQVTM and CDR2 is ANQGSEA. Trimming stripped 0 bases from V and 2 bases from J, with 13 bases between. The CDR3 contains 15 residues. This chain's CDR3 is CSVEDRGAIQETQYF. CDR3 DNA: TGCAGCGTTGAAGATCGGGGGGCGATACAAGAGACCCAGTACTTC. Full variable domain (missing parts from reference TRBV29-1 and TRBJ2-5): SAVISQKPSRDICQRGTSLTIQCQVDSQVTMMFWYRQQPGQSLTLIATANQGSEATYESGFVIDKFPISRPNLTFSTLTVSNMSPEDSSIYLCSVEDRGAIQETQYFGPGTRLLVL.

In DNA, the CDR3 is TGTGCCAGCAGTTCCATCCCCGGACTAGCGGGGGGGACCCCCGGGGAGACCCAGTACTTC. Amino acids: CASSSIPGLAGGTPGETQYF. This chain connects TRBV6-2 or TRBV6-3 to TRBJ2-5, with TRBD2 matching over 15 bases. Germline trimming cut 4 bases from V and 5 bases from J; bases unmatched to any gene: 17. CDR1 and CDR2 (germline): MNHEY, SVGEGT. This CDR3 is built from 20 residues.

V usage is TRBV15 and J usage is TRBJ2-7, with D maybe TRBD2 (7 bases). Germline CDR1 and CDR2: LNHNV and YYDKDF (reference sequence). This CDR3 comprises 16 residues. Trimming pared 3 bases from V and 1 base from J, leaving 16 bases between. The CDR3 nucleotides are TGTGCCACCAGCAGGGCTTGGGGGGGCGAATCCTACGAGCAGTACTTC. Translation gives CATSRAWGGESYEQYF.

The chain carries TRBV6-6 and TRBJ1-2; 8 bases are a match to TRBD1. CDR1 is MNHNY, CDR2 SVGAGI, per germline (reference sequence). The V segment lost 7 bases and the J segment 1 base; nucleotides outside the gene matches: 11. The CDR3 contains 16 residues. The CDR3 here is CASKRMGTGLNYGYTF. CDR3 coding DNA: TGTGCCAGCAAGCGAATGGGGACAGGCCTTAACTATGGCTACACCTTC.

This chain joins TRBV11-2 and TRBJ1-6, with D maybe TRBD1 (5 bases). Germline V lookup: CDR1 SGHAT, CDR2 FQNNGV. V was clipped by 1 base and J by 11 bases, with 18 bases between them. The CDR3 is 16 residues long. The CDR3 protein is CASSLGDAGLGTPLHF. The CDR3 bases are TGTGCCAGCAGCTTAGGTGACGCGGGACTCGGGACACCCCTCCACTTT.

On this clone: Other DNA sequences within the sample encode an identical CDR3. The chain has TRBV7-9 and TRBJ1-3, with 8 bases matching TRBD1. The CDR3 runs to 15 residues. The junction had 9 bases not matched to a gene; V was cut back by 4 bases and J by 7 bases. CDR1 is SEHNR, CDR2 FQNEAQ, per germline (reference sequence). CDR3 DNA sequence: TGTGCCAGCAGCTCTACAGGGGGTAGTGGGAACACCATATATTTT. Encoded protein: CASSSTGGSGNTIYF.

The chain employs TRBV12-3 or TRBV12-4 and TRBJ1-2; maybe TRBD1 (5 bases). The CDR3 is made up of 13 amino acids. V lost 6 bases and J lost 6, with 14 bases in between. DNA for the CDR3: TGTGCCAGCAGAGTTAGGGGTCGTGATGGCTACACCTTC. This gives the protein CASRVRGRDGYTF.

V and J are TRBV27 and TRBJ2-7, with a possible D match to TRBD1 (5 bases). V shed 2 bases and J shed 0 bases, with 5 bases lying between them. The CDR3 spans 13 residues. CDR1 is MNHEY, CDR2 SMNVEV, per germline (reference sequence). In DNA form, the CDR3 reads TGTGCCAGCAGTTTAAGGGGCTCCTACGAGCAGTACTTC. It encodes CASSLRGSYEQYF.

This clone was detected only a few times. The V and J genes are TRBV12-3 or TRBV12-4 and TRBJ1-2; perhaps TRBD1 as D (6 bases). This CDR3 region has 12 residues. Trimming left V 6 bases short and J 6 bases short, with 11 bases between. The CDR3 loop reads CASRAGVDGYTF. The CDR3 DNA is TGTGCCAGCAGGGCAGGGGTGGATGGCTACACCTTC.

V is TRBV7-9 and J is TRBJ2-7, with TRBD1 identical over 7 bases. Germline V CDR1 and CDR2: SEHNR, FQNEAQ (reference sequence). J was trimmed by 3 bases and V by 5 bases; bases with no gene match: 7. CDR3 length: 14 amino acids. CDR3 protein: CASSDLRTGYEQYF. CDR3 nucleotides: TGTGCCAGCAGCGATTTAAGGACAGGCTACGAGCAGTACTTC.

The rearrangement joins TRBV9 to TRBJ2-6; the match to TRBD1 covers 10 bases. The CDR3 sequence is 17 residues long. The junction had 3 bases not matched to a gene; V was cut back by 3 bases and J by 0 bases. The germline gives CDR1 SGDLS, CDR2 YYNGEE. In nucleotides, the CDR3 is TGTGCCAGCAGCGGGACAGGGGGGACCTCTGGGGCCAACGTCCTGACTTTC. It is translated as CASSGTGGTSGANVLTF.

The CDR3 spells CASAQRRDTEAFF. CDR3 DNA: TGTGCCAGTGCTCAAAGGAGGGACACTGAAGCTTTCTTT. The chain joins TRBV19 to TRBJ1-1; no reliable D call. There are 13 residues in the CDR3. CDR1 is LNHDA and CDR2 is SQIVND in the germline V gene (reference sequence). Trimming cost V 8 bases and J 3 bases, with 13 bases left between them.

The CDR3 DNA sequence: TGTGCCAGCAGCCAAGGCCGCGGTCCGAGACAGATATACTATGGCTACACCTTC. It specifies CASSQGRGPRQIYYGYTF. The chain uses TRBV3-1 (or the pseudogene TRBV3-2) and TRBJ1-2; D is possibly TRBD1 (5 bases). Looked up from germline, CDR1 is LGHDT and CDR2 is YNNKEL (reference sequence). This CDR3 is built from 18 residues. Between the trimmed V and J ends, which lost 1 base and 3 bases, there was a span of 21 bases.

This clone was seen more than once but under ten times. For the CDR3, the DNA is TGTGCCAGCAGCAAAGGACAGAACGCATATGGCTACACCTTC. Residues: CASSKGQNAYGYTF. This chain joins TRBV5-6 and TRBJ1-2; perhaps TRBD1 as D (6 bases). The V end lost 4 bases, the J end lost 5 bases, and 15 bases lay between the germline ends. There are 14 residues in the CDR3. Germline CDR1 and CDR2: SGHDT and YYEEEE.

The V gene is TRBV6-5, the J gene TRBJ1-2, with D perhaps TRBD1 (5 bases). The CDR3 length is 15 residues. Trimming took 0 bases from V and 3 from J, leaving 11 bases between them. The V gene's germline CDR1 is MNHEY and CDR2 SVGAGI. The CDR3, as DNA: TGTGCCAGCAGTTACTCGGCAGGGTCATACTATGGCTACACCTTC. It encodes CASSYSAGSYYGYTF.

The J gene is TRBJ2-4, the V gene TRBV9; TRBD1 is a possible D gene (5 bases). The CDR3 runs to 14 residues. Trimming removed 0 bases from V and 5 bases from J, with 9 bases in between. Germline CDR1 reads SGDLS; CDR2 reads YYNGEE. The CDR3: CASSVATGENIQYF. CDR3 DNA sequence: TGTGCCAGCAGCGTAGCTACAGGTGAAAACATTCAGTACTTC.

The chain recombines TRBV4-2 with TRBJ2-1; 11 nucleotides agree with TRBD2. Per the germline V gene, CDR1 is LGHNA and CDR2 is YNFKEQ. The ends lost 4 bases at V and 6 bases at J; junction bases unmatched: 11. CDR3 length equals 17 residues. The CDR3 is CASSRYLAGGRGNEQFF. CDR3 DNA: TGTGCCAGCAGCCGATATCTAGCGGGGGGACGTGGCAATGAGCAGTTCTTC.

This chain links TRBV11-2 with TRBJ1-4, with TRBD1 matching 7 bases. V lost 5 bases and J lost 6; bases outside the gene matches: 6. CDR1 SGHAT and CDR2 FQNNGV come from the germline V gene. The CDR3 is 14 amino acids. The CDR3, as DNA: TGTGCCAGCAGCCCGGACAGGTTTTATGAAAAACTGTTTTTT. Translation: CASSPDRFYEKLFF.

The sample holds one count of this clone. This chain connects TRBV5-1 to TRBJ2-5; 10 positions match TRBD1. J gave up 5 bases and V 4 bases, and 5 bases lay outside the gene matches. Germline lookup yields CDR1 SGHRS and CDR2 YFSETQ. This CDR3 has 14 amino acids. CDR3 residues: CASSGGQGFETQYF. The CDR3 nucleotides read TGCGCCAGCAGCGGGGGACAGGGGTTTGAGACCCAGTACTTC. The entire variable domain, with the rest obtained from reference TRBV5-1 and TRBJ2-5, is as follows: KAGVTQTPRYLIKTRGQQVTLSCSPISGHRSVSWYQQTPGQGLQFLFEYFSETQRNKGNFPGRFSGRQFSNSRSEMNVSTLELGDSALYLCASSGGQGFETQYFGPGTRLLVL.

This clone was detected once. The chain is built from TRBV27 and TRBJ1-5, with 7 bases lining up with TRBD1. The CDR3 is 19 residues long. J was trimmed by 2 bases and V by 3 bases; bases with no gene match: 16. Germline V gene sequence: CDR1 MNHEY, CDR2 SMNVEV (reference sequence). The CDR3 DNA sequence: TGTGCCAGCAGTTTCATTCCTAGGACAGGATCAGTTGGCAATCAGCCCCAGCATTTT. Translated: CASSFIPRTGSVGNQPQHF.

The chain employs TRBV21-1 and TRBJ2-7; TRBD1, as called in the table, went unchecked against the DNA. TRBV21-1 is shown as a pseudogene. CDR3 size: 17 residues. CDR3 DNA sequence: TGTGCCAGCAGCAAAGGGGGGGCCAGGGGGCCACCCTACGAGCAGTACGTC. Translation gives CASSKGGARGPPYEQYV.

This clone appeared a few times. V gene TRBV11-2 combines with J gene TRBJ2-1; maybe TRBD2 (6 bases). Trimming left V 4 bases short and J 8 bases short, with 18 bases between. CDR3 length: 15 amino acids. Germline CDR1 SGHAT, CDR2 FQNNGV. The CDR3 here is CASSSIAAVGDEQFF. As DNA, the CDR3 is TGTGCCAGCAGCTCCATAGCGGCGGTGGGGGATGAGCAGTTCTTC.

V is TRBV29-1 and J is TRBJ2-6; no definite D call. V lost 0 bases and J lost 0, with 15 bases in between. CDR1 SQVTM and CDR2 ANQGSEA come from the germline V gene. This CDR3 is built from 18 residues. In DNA, the CDR3 is TGCAGCGTTGAAGATCCAGACAACCCAGGCTCTGGGGCCAACGTCCTGACTTTC. It specifies CSVEDPDNPGSGANVLTF.

This chain links TRBV27 with TRBJ2-4; the match to TRBD2 covers 9 bases. V shed 2 bases, J shed 9 bases, and the junction held 5 bases outside the gene matches. The CDR3 totals 14 residues. Germline CDR1 reads MNHEY; CDR2 reads SMNVEV (reference sequence). The CDR3 DNA reads as TGTGCCAGCAGTTTAGCGGGGGGGCCGGGCATTCAGTACTTC. Amino acids: CASSLAGGPGIQYF.